This T cell receptor (beta chain) was sequenced for a study of T-cell memory formation after mild COVID-19. Between the trimmed V and J ends, which lost 0 bases and 15 bases, there was a span of 20 bases. This CDR3 is built from 15 residues. Germline CDR1 LGHNA, CDR2 YSLEER. TCR alpha and TCR beta cDNA libraries carrying sample barcodes and UMIs came from 5'RACE with constant-segment primers. TCRdb passed the 5' RACE reads through MiXCR, listing each CDR3 protein once. The table has approximately 150,000 distinct CDR3 sequences, 13% seen once. Sample: PBMCs or a T cell subset sorted from them (not recorded which). The J gene is TRBJ1-4, the V gene TRBV4-3, with D perhaps TRBD1 (5 bases). This TCR came from a man between 18 and 35 years old who had mild COVID-19 (a few samples of this study predate the infection). Cell type and time point are not known. As DNA, the CDR3 is TGCGCCAGCAGCCAAGATCTCGGTCAGGGACTGGTGTTGTTTTTT. Its protein product is CASSQDLGQGLVLFF.